These 25 T cell receptor beta chains came from one sample sequenced in a study of blood T cells in healthy people across ages. Through a sample-barcoded 5' primer and a J-beta primer mix, a second PCR was run for roughly 6 to 12 cycles. TCRdb used MiXCR to reprocess the 5' RACE reads, holding one entry per CDR3 protein. The data show under 800,000 distinct CDR3 sequences, with around 40% seen just once and around a fifth held by the top ten. Sequencing was done on a sample of blood. The receptors here all came from a woman aged 55-70 years in good health.

This clonotype was counted only a few times. The J gene is TRBJ2-7, the V gene TRBV12-3 or TRBV12-4; the D gene is possibly TRBD1 (5 bases). CDR3 size: 12 residues. V shed 2 bases and J shed 8 bases, with 10 bases lying between them. CDR3 nucleotide sequence: TGTGCCAGCAGTTTACCTCGACAGCAGCAGTACTTC. It is translated as CASSLPRQQQYF.

The chain carries TRBV7-6 and TRBJ2-1; D may be TRBD1 (7 bases). The ends were cut back, 5 bases at V and 3 bases at J, with 17 bases in the middle. The CDR3 is made up of 16 amino acids. Germline lookup yields CDR1 SGHVS and CDR2 FNYEAQ. The CDR3 reads CASSRRGGGNYNEQFF. CDR3 DNA sequence: TGTGCCAGCAGCCGACGAGGGGGCGGGAACTACAATGAGCAGTTCTTC.

The chain couples TRBV9 to TRBJ2-5, with D unresolved. CDR3 length: 13 residues. V dropped 0 bases and J dropped 4 bases, with 7 bases sitting between them. CDR1 and CDR2 from the germline V gene are SGDLS and YYNGEE. DNA for the CDR3: TGTGCCAGCAGCGTAGGCCAGGCAGAGACCCAGTACTTC. Protein product: CASSVGQAETQYF.

This clonotype came up many times. V is TRBV20-1 and J is TRBJ2-7, with TRBD2 identical over 7 bases. Germline CDR1 DFQATT, CDR2 SNEGSKA (reference sequence). The CDR3 spans 12 residues. With 8 bases clipped from V and 5 bases from J, the junction kept 9 bases outside the gene matches. The CDR3 coding sequence is TGCAGTACAAACGTGGGGGGGAACGAGCAGTACTTC. Amino acids: CSTNVGGNEQYF.

This clonotype was observed a handful of times. This sequence joins TRBV20-1 and TRBJ1-2; no firm D call. Deletions cut 0 bases from V and 8 bases from J, with 19 bases between. Germline V gene sequence: CDR1 DFQATT, CDR2 SNEGSKA (reference sequence). The CDR3 length is 15 residues. As DNA, the CDR3 is TGCAGTGCTAGAGATGCTTCTGGGCTGAGTAGAGGCTACACCTTC. Its protein product is CSARDASGLSRGYTF.

This rearrangement joins TRBV5-1 to TRBJ1-2; D might be TRBD1 (6 bases). Germline V gene lookup returns CDR1 SGHRS and CDR2 YFSETQ. The CDR3 has 16 amino acids. V was shortened by 0 bases and J by 4 bases, with 16 bases between the two germline ends. The CDR3 bases are TGCGCCAGCAGCTTGGCCCGGGGGCGCGGGGTCTATGGCTACACCTTC. Protein sequence: CASSLARGRGVYGYTF.

This clonotype was observed a few times. The chain joins TRBV3-1 to TRBJ2-7; the match to TRBD2 covers 8 bases. The V segment lost 2 bases and the J segment 3 bases; nucleotides outside the gene matches: 3. CDR3 size: 14 residues. Germline V lookup: CDR1 LGHDT, CDR2 YNNKEL (reference sequence). CDR3 in amino acids: CASSQRGLVYEQYF. In DNA form, the CDR3 reads TGTGCCAGCAGCCAACGGGGACTAGTCTACGAGCAGTACTTC.

This chain connects TRBV28 to TRBJ2-5; tentative D call: TRBD1 (5 bases). CDR1 and CDR2 (germline): MDHEN, SYDVKM. This CDR3 region has 13 residues. V was trimmed by 7 bases and J by 4 bases, leaving 13 bases between them. CDR3 coding DNA: TGTGCCAGCAAGTCTGACAGTGTAGAGACCCAGTACTTC. Amino acid sequence: CASKSDSVETQYF.

The chain is built from TRBV13 and TRBJ1-6; D might be TRBD1 (5 bases). Trimming removed 4 bases at V and 8 bases at J, with 15 bases between. CDR1 is PRHDT and CDR2 is FYEKMQ in the germline V gene (reference sequence). The CDR3 runs to 15 residues. The CDR3: CASSSRTPRDSPLHF. Here the CDR3 DNA reads TGTGCCAGCAGCTCCCGGACACCGAGGGATTCACCCCTCCACTTT.

The V and J genes are TRBV10-3 and TRBJ2-7; 7 bases line up with TRBD2. This CDR3 is built from 14 residues. CDR1 is ENHRY and CDR2 is SYGVKD in the germline V gene. V dropped 3 bases and J dropped 0; count of bases not matched to a gene: 2. Written as DNA, the CDR3 is TGTGCCATCAGTGATGGGGACTACTCCTACGAGCAGTACTTC. Its protein is CAISDGDYSYEQYF.

The chain employs TRBV6-1 and TRBJ1-2; TRBD1 matches 8 bases. Germline V lookup: CDR1 MNHNS, CDR2 SASEGT. CDR3 length: 15 residues. Trimming took 0 bases from V and 7 from J; bases not matched to a gene: 7. CDR3 sequence reads: CASSEAFGQGLGYTF. For the CDR3, the DNA is TGTGCCAGCAGTGAAGCTTTTGGACAGGGTCTTGGCTACACCTTC.

About this clonotype itself: This may stem from a read error, because a much larger clone lies one nucleotide away. DNA for the CDR3: TGTGCCAATGGCCTCTCTAGAGGTGAGCAGTTCTTC. It yields the protein CANGLSRGEQFF. The gene calls are TRBV6-2 or TRBV6-3 and TRBJ2-1; D not resolved. The CDR3 is 12 residues long. V was trimmed by 10 bases and J by 9 bases, leaving 16 bases between them. Germline CDR1 MNHEY, CDR2 SVGEGT.

This clonotype was counted between two and nine times. The DNA for the CDR3 is TGCAGTGGCACTCGGGAACGGGGTGAGCAGTTCTTC. Translating gives CSGTRERGEQFF. The chain links TRBV20-1 to TRBJ2-1; D perhaps matches TRBD2 (5 bases). The germline V and J ends were trimmed by 7 bases and 9 bases, with 16 bases remaining between them. The CDR3 runs 12 residues. The germline gives CDR1 DFQATT, CDR2 SNEGSKA (reference sequence).

The V gene is TRBV7-9, the J gene TRBJ2-3; tentative D call: TRBD2 (5 bases). This CDR3 has 13 amino acids. Germline V gene data show CDR1 as SEHNR and CDR2 as FQNEAQ (reference sequence). CDR3: CAIPAGLTDTQYF. For the CDR3, the DNA is TGTGCTATCCCGGCGGGCCTCACAGATACGCAGTATTTT.

The chain links TRBV20-1 to TRBJ2-1; no clear D. CDR1 and CDR2 from the germline V gene are DFQATT and SNEGSKA (reference sequence). V lost 0 bases to trimming and J lost 0 bases, with 12 bases between them. This CDR3 is built from 16 residues. The CDR3 here is CSARDGQAFSYNEQFF. The CDR3 region has the DNA TGCAGTGCTAGAGATGGGCAGGCCTTCTCCTACAATGAGCAGTTCTTC.

V gene TRBV20-1 combines with J gene TRBJ2-5; a possible D gene is TRBD1 (6 bases). The DNA end favors TRBJ2-7, so the J call may be wrong. The CDR3 is made up of 11 amino acids. Per germline, CDR1 DFQATT and CDR2 SNEGSKA (reference sequence). The CDR3, as DNA: TGCAGTGAAGGGGGAATATACGAGCAGTACTTC. Protein product: CSEGGIYEQYF.

This clonotype was seen repeatedly, ten times or more. The chain uses TRBV9 and TRBJ2-3; D is unresolved. Germline-derived CDR1 and CDR2 are SGDLS and YYNGEE. Trimming shortened V by 4 bases and J by 10 bases, and 25 bases separated the two germline ends. The CDR3 is 16 residues long. The CDR3 DNA is TGTGCCAGCAGCAAAACTCCCCGGAGCCCCACATTTCCGCAGTATTTT. Its protein product is CASSKTPRSPTFPQYF.

This clonotype was counted ten times or more. The CDR3 is CSASLQGYDEQYF. As DNA, the CDR3 is TGCAGTGCTAGCTTACAGGGGTATGACGAGCAGTACTTC. The chain is built from TRBV20-1 and TRBJ2-7; 7 nucleotides match TRBD1. V dropped 3 bases and J dropped 5; count of bases not matched to a gene: 7. CDR1 and CDR2 (germline): DFQATT, SNEGSKA (reference sequence). The CDR3 extends over 13 amino acids.

This clonotype was seen only a few times. This sequence joins TRBV18 and TRBJ2-3; 7 bases are a match to TRBD1. The CDR3 is 16 residues long. CDR1 KGHSH and CDR2 LQKENI come from the germline V gene. V shed 3 bases, J shed 2 bases, and the junction held 8 bases outside the gene matches. Written as DNA, the CDR3 is TGTGCCAGCTCACCGATTGGACAGGCGAACACAGATACGCAGTATTTT. It specifies CASSPIGQANTDTQYF.

The genes are TRBV3-1 and TRBJ2-1, with D possibly TRBD2 on 7 matching bases. Germline assignment: CDR1 LGHDT and CDR2 YNNKEL (reference sequence). The CDR3 is 16 residues long. The germline V and J ends were trimmed by 7 bases and 3 bases, with 19 bases remaining between them. The DNA for the CDR3 is TGTGCCAGCACCCTAAGGGGGGGGGAGGACTACAATGAGCAGTTCTTC. This encodes CASTLRGGEDYNEQFF.

The chain joins TRBV29-1 to TRBJ2-7; D is perhaps TRBD2 (7 bases). The CDR3 contains 12 residues. Trimming pared 7 bases from V and 3 bases from J, leaving 13 bases between. Germline loops: CDR1 SQVTM, CDR2 ANQGSEA. Here the CDR3 reads CSGQGTNYEQYF. In DNA, the CDR3 is TGCAGCGGGCAGGGGACTAACTACGAGCAGTACTTC.

This clonotype was observed a single time. A read error may be the cause here, since a much bigger clone is one base away. The chain employs TRBV7-9 and TRBJ1-2; TRBD1 might be the D (5 bases). The CDR3 consists of 13 residues. CDR1 and CDR2 from the germline V gene are SEHNR and FQNEAQ (reference sequence). Between the trimmed V and J ends, which lost 2 bases and 4 bases, there was a span of 8 bases. Written as DNA, the CDR3 is TGTGCCAGCAGCTTACGACAGATCTATGGCTACACCTTC. Protein: CASSLRQIYGYTF.

This clonotype was picked up a small number of times. The J gene is TRBJ2-3, the V gene TRBV2, with 9 bases identical to TRBD2. Per germline, CDR1 SNHLY and CDR2 FYNNEI. V was clipped by 3 bases and J by 11 bases; unmatched bases: 12. The CDR3 runs 15 residues. CDR3: CASSEDVQFSGGQYF. The CDR3, as DNA: TGTGCCAGCAGTGAGGACGTCCAATTTAGCGGGGGGCAGTATTTT.

The gene calls are TRBV5-8 and TRBJ2-3; 7 bases align to TRBD2. Losses at the gene ends were 9 bases for V and 8 bases for J; bases not matched to a gene: 9. The CDR3 is 12 residues long. Looked up from germline, CDR1 is SGHTS and CDR2 is YDEGEE. The CDR3 sequence: CANYPGGGTQYF. In nucleotides, the CDR3 is TGTGCCAACTACCCGGGCGGGGGTACGCAGTATTTT.

Only a few counts were recorded for this clonotype. The CDR3 protein is CASSYGLAGPPDTQYF. The CDR3, as DNA: TGTGCCAGCAGCTACGGACTAGCGGGCCCCCCCGATACGCAGTATTTT. The chain links TRBV5-4 to TRBJ2-3, with 11 bases identical to TRBD2. V trimming: 3 bases; J trimming: 6 bases; junction bases outside the gene matches: 9. The CDR3 sequence is 16 residues long. The germline CDR1 and CDR2 sequences are SGHNT and YYREEE (reference sequence).